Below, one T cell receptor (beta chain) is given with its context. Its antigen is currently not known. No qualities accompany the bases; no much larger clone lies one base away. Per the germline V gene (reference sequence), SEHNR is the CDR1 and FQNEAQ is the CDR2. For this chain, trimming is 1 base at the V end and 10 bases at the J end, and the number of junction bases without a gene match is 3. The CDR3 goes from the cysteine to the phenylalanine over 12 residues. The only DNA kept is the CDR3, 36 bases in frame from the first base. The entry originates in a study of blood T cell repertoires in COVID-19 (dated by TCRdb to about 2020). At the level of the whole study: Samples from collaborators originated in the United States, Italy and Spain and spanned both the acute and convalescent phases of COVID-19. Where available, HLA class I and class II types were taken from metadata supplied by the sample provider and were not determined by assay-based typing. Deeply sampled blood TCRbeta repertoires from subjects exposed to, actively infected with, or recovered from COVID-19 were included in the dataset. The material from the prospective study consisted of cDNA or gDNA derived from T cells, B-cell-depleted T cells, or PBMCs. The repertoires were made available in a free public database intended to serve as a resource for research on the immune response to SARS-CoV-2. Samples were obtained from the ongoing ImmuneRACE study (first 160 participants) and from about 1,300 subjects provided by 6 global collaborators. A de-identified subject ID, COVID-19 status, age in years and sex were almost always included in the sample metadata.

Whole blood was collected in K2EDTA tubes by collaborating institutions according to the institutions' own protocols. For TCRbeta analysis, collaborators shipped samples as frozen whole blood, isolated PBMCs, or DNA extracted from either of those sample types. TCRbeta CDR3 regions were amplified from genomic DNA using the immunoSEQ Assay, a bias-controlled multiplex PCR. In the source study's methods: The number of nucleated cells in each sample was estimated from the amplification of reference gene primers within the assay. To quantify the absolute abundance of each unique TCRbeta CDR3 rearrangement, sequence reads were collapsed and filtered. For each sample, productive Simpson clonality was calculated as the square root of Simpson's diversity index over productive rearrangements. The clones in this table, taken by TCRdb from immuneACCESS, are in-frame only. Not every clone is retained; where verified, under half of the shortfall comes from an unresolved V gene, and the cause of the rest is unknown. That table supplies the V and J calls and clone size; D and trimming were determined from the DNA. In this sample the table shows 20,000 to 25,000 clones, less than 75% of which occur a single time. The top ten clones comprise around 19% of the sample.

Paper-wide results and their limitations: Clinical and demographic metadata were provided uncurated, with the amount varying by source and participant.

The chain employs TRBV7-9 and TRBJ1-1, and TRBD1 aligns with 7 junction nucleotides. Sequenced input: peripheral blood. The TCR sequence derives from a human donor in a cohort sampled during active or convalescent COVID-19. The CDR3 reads CASSLEGGRAFF. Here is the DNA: TGTGCCAGCAGCTTAGAAGGGGGCCGAGCTTTCTTT.